The rows below give T cell receptor beta chains drawn from one sample of a study of blood T cell repertoires in COVID-19. The repertoire was sequenced with immunoSEQ multiplex PCR; TCRdb's copy has only in-frame clones and lacks some. The sample comprises some 130,000 clones, roughly 90% of which are singletons, and 4% to 5% rests with the top ten. Sequences were obtained from peripheral blood. These receptors originate from a man in his sixties with COVID-19, enrolled during active disease. CDR3s include the opening cysteine and the closing phenylalanine or tryptophan. Each record gives: V gene, D gene, J gene, clone size, CDR3 DNA, CDR3 protein. The D gene is left open where the match is weak. Only part of the rows carry a size: once, few, many, or a class if the clone is expanded.

V gene: TRBV20-1; D gene: -; J gene: TRBJ2-1; clone size: -; CDR3 DNA: TGCAGTGCTTCCCTTGTTGAGCAGTTCTTC; CDR3 protein: CSASLVEQFF
V gene: TRBV7-9; D gene: -; J gene: TRBJ2-5; clone size: -; CDR3 DNA: TGTGCCAGCAGCTTAGCGGACAGCCAAGAGACCCAGTACTTC; CDR3 protein: CASSLADSQETQYF
V gene: TRBV7-9; D gene: TRBD1; J gene: TRBJ2-2; clone size: -; CDR3 DNA: TGTGCCAGCAGCTCCGGGACAGCACTGAACACCGGGGAGCTGTTTTTT; CDR3 protein: CASSSGTALNTGELFF
V gene: TRBV7-2; D gene: -; J gene: TRBJ2-3; clone size: -; CDR3 DNA: TGTGCCAGCAGCTTAACAGGAGACACAGATACGCAGTATTTT; CDR3 protein: CASSLTGDTDTQYF
V gene: TRBV30; D gene: TRBD1; J gene: TRBJ1-3; clone size: -; CDR3 DNA: TGTGCCTGGGCGACAGGGGGCCCCCACTCTGGAAACACCATATATTTT; CDR3 protein: CAWATGGPHSGNTIYF
V gene: TRBV6-5; D gene: -; J gene: TRBJ1-4; clone size: -; CDR3 DNA: TGTGCCAGCAGTAACAGGGCGGGCAATGAAAAACTGTTTTTT; CDR3 protein: CASSNRAGNEKLFF
V gene: TRBV7-2; D gene: -; J gene: TRBJ2-1; clone size: -; CDR3 DNA: TGTGCCAGCAGCTCCCAGATTGAGCAGTTCTTC; CDR3 protein: CASSSQIEQFF
V gene: TRBV29-1; D gene: -; J gene: TRBJ1-2; clone size: -; CDR3 DNA: TGCAGCGTTGAAGTTCAAAGGGGGACCTATGGCTACACCTTC; CDR3 protein: CSVEVQRGTYGYTF
V gene: TRBV4-3; D gene: -; J gene: TRBJ1-1; clone size: -; CDR3 DNA: TGCGCCAGCAGGGAGGGGCGGGCGAGCACTGAAGCTTTCTTT; CDR3 protein: CASREGRASTEAFF
V gene: TRBV7-9; D gene: -; J gene: TRBJ1-2; clone size: -; CDR3 DNA: TGTGCCAGCAGCTTAAGGACAGTTAGTTATGGCTACACCTTC; CDR3 protein: CASSLRTVSYGYTF
V gene: TRBV9; D gene: TRBD1; J gene: TRBJ1-5; clone size: -; CDR3 DNA: TGTGCCAGCAGCCTCGGGACAGGTGACCAGCCCCAGCATTTT; CDR3 protein: CASSLGTGDQPQHF
V gene: TRBV5-4; D gene: TRBD1; J gene: TRBJ1-4; clone size: -; CDR3 DNA: TGTGCCAGCAGCTTGGGTCGCGACAGGGTTGAGGAAAAACTGTTTTTT; CDR3 protein: CASSLGRDRVEEKLFF
V gene: TRBV19; D gene: -; J gene: TRBJ1-4; clone size: -; CDR3 DNA: TGTGCCTCGGCTGCGAGGGTGGCAACTAATGAAAAACTGTTTTTT; CDR3 protein: CASAARVATNEKLFF
V gene: TRBV25-1; D gene: -; J gene: TRBJ2-1; clone size: -; CDR3 DNA: TGTGCCAGCAGTGAAAGGGACACCTACTACAATGAGCAGTTCTTC; CDR3 protein: CASSERDTYYNEQFF
V gene: TRBV29-1; D gene: -; J gene: TRBJ1-3; clone size: -; CDR3 DNA: TGCAGCGTGGAGGGAGTACTCTCTGGAAACACCATATATTTT; CDR3 protein: CSVEGVLSGNTIYF
V gene: TRBV19; D gene: -; J gene: TRBJ1-4; clone size: few; CDR3 DNA: TGTGCCAGTAGCCACATCCCTTCAAATGAAAAACTGTTTTTT; CDR3 protein: CASSHIPSNEKLFF
V gene: TRBV5-6; D gene: -; J gene: TRBJ1-1; clone size: -; CDR3 DNA: TGTGCCAGCAGCTCCCCGACGGGGTTGGAGGTAGGGACTGAAGCTTTCTTT; CDR3 protein: CASSSPTGLEVGTEAFF
V gene: TRBV5-1; D gene: TRBD2; J gene: TRBJ2-2; clone size: -; CDR3 DNA: TGCGCCAGCTATAGCGGGAGCGAGACCGGGGAGCTGTTTTTT; CDR3 protein: CASYSGSETGELFF
V gene: TRBV11-2; D gene: -; J gene: TRBJ1-5; clone size: -; CDR3 DNA: TGTGCCAGCAGCTTAGATGGGTACAGGCCCCAGCATTTT; CDR3 protein: CASSLDGYRPQHF
V gene: TRBV6-5; D gene: -; J gene: TRBJ2-1; clone size: -; CDR3 DNA: TGTGCCAGCAGCCGGGACTGGGAATCCAATGAGCAGTTCTTC; CDR3 protein: CASSRDWESNEQFF
V gene: TRBV4-1; D gene: TRBD1; J gene: TRBJ1-1; clone size: -; CDR3 DNA: TGCGCCAGCAGCCAGGGATACAGGGGCACTGAAGCTTTCTTT; CDR3 protein: CASSQGYRGTEAFF
V gene: TRBV29-1; D gene: -; J gene: TRBJ1-2; clone size: -; CDR3 DNA: TGCAGCGTTGCCGGCGGACAATATGGCTACACCTTC; CDR3 protein: CSVAGGQYGYTF
V gene: TRBV2; D gene: TRBD1; J gene: TRBJ1-5; clone size: once; CDR3 DNA: TGTGCCAGCAGTACCGACAGGGGGCGCGGTCAGCCCCAGCATTTT; CDR3 protein: CASSTDRGRGQPQHF
V gene: TRBV7-7; D gene: TRBD1; J gene: TRBJ2-5; clone size: -; CDR3 DNA: TGTGCTAGCAGCCCTTACGACAGGGTAGAGACCCAGTACTTC; CDR3 protein: CASSPYDRVETQYF
V gene: TRBV4-2; D gene: TRBD2; J gene: TRBJ2-2; clone size: -; CDR3 DNA: TGTGCCAGCAGCCAGACGGGACTAGCGGCCAACACCGGGGAGCTGTTTTTT; CDR3 protein: CASSQTGLAANTGELFF
V gene: TRBV28; D gene: TRBD2; J gene: TRBJ2-7; clone size: -; CDR3 DNA: TGTGCCAGCAGGGGTACTAGCGATCGGGAGCAGTACTTC; CDR3 protein: CASRGTSDREQYF
V gene: TRBV28; D gene: TRBD2; J gene: TRBJ2-7; clone size: -; CDR3 DNA: TGTGCCAGCAGTTCCCCGACTAGCGGGAGCCCCTACGAGCAGTACTTC; CDR3 protein: CASSSPTSGSPYEQYF
V gene: TRBV11-2; D gene: -; J gene: TRBJ1-6; clone size: -; CDR3 DNA: TGTGCCAGCAGCCTACAGGGTGTGGATTCACCCCTCCACTTT; CDR3 protein: CASSLQGVDSPLHF
V gene: TRBV19; D gene: TRBD1; J gene: TRBJ1-1; clone size: -; CDR3 DNA: TGTGCCAGTAGAGATGACAGGGTCTTCACTGAAGCTTTCTTT; CDR3 protein: CASRDDRVFTEAFF
V gene: TRBV4-2; D gene: -; J gene: TRBJ2-7; clone size: -; CDR3 DNA: TGTGCCAGCAGCCAAGATCCGAGGAGCTCCTACGAGCAGTACTTC; CDR3 protein: CASSQDPRSSYEQYF
V gene: TRBV9; D gene: TRBD1; J gene: TRBJ1-2; clone size: -; CDR3 DNA: TGTGCCAGCAGCCGGACAGGGGCCAACCAGGGGGATGGCTACACCTTC; CDR3 protein: CASSRTGANQGDGYTF
V gene: TRBV30; D gene: TRBD1; J gene: TRBJ2-3; clone size: -; CDR3 DNA: TGTGCCTGGACGCCCCCCGGGACAGGGTGGGGAGATACGCAGTATTTT; CDR3 protein: CAWTPPGTGWGDTQYF
V gene: TRBV21-1; D gene: -; J gene: TRBJ1-1; clone size: -; CDR3 DNA: TGTGCCAGCAGCGAACCCGCGGCGGGATGGGGTAACACTGAAGCTTTCTTT; CDR3 protein: CASSEPAAGWGNTEAFF
V gene: TRBV5-5; D gene: -; J gene: TRBJ1-1; clone size: -; CDR3 DNA: TGTGCCAGCAGCTTGGGCGTTCCGAACACTGAAGCTTTCTTT; CDR3 protein: CASSLGVPNTEAFF
V gene: TRBV7-9; D gene: -; J gene: TRBJ2-7; clone size: -; CDR3 DNA: TGTGCCAGCAGCTTGGCCGATGGAGGAAACGAGCAGTACTTC; CDR3 protein: CASSLADGGNEQYF
V gene: TRBV6-5; D gene: -; J gene: TRBJ1-1; clone size: -; CDR3 DNA: TGTGCCAGCAGAATCCATGAGGAGAACACTGAAGCTTTCTTT; CDR3 protein: CASRIHEENTEAFF
V gene: TRBV19; D gene: -; J gene: TRBJ2-1; clone size: -; CDR3 DNA: TGTGCCAGTAGTATGCTCAAGACAGACAATGAGCAGTTCTTC; CDR3 protein: CASSMLKTDNEQFF
V gene: TRBV2; D gene: -; J gene: TRBJ1-1; clone size: -; CDR3 DNA: TGTGCCAGCAGTGAAATGAGCTTAAACACTGAAGCTTTCTTT; CDR3 protein: CASSEMSLNTEAFF
V gene: TRBV2; D gene: -; J gene: TRBJ1-2; clone size: -; CDR3 DNA: TGTGCCAGCAGTGAAGAATCCCTTAGCGGCTACACCTTC; CDR3 protein: CASSEESLSGYTF
V gene: TRBV30; D gene: -; J gene: TRBJ1-1; clone size: -; CDR3 DNA: TGTGCCTGGAGTGTACAGGGTATAAACACTGAAGCTTTCTTT; CDR3 protein: CAWSVQGINTEAFF
V gene: TRBV10-3; D gene: TRBD2; J gene: TRBJ2-1; clone size: -; CDR3 DNA: TGTGCCATCAGATCGGACGGCGGGAGAGCTTATGAGCAGTTCTTC; CDR3 protein: CAIRSDGGRAYEQFF
V gene: TRBV5-6; D gene: -; J gene: TRBJ1-2; clone size: -; CDR3 DNA: TGTGCCAGCAGCTTGGAGAGAACGTATGGCTACACCTTC; CDR3 protein: CASSLERTYGYTF
V gene: TRBV3-1/TRBV3-2; D gene: -; J gene: TRBJ1-1; clone size: -; CDR3 DNA: TGTGCCAGCACCCCAAGAGGATTCATGAACACTGAAGCTTTCTTT; CDR3 protein: CASTPRGFMNTEAFF
V gene: TRBV19; D gene: -; J gene: TRBJ1-1; clone size: -; CDR3 DNA: TGTGCCAGCCGCACCAACAGGGAGAGATTGACTGAAGCTTTCTTT; CDR3 protein: CASRTNRERLTEAFF
V gene: TRBV5-1; D gene: TRBD1; J gene: TRBJ2-6; clone size: once; CDR3 DNA: TGCGCCAGCAGGTCGACAGGGGGCTCTGGGGCCAACGTCCTGACTTTC; CDR3 protein: CASRSTGGSGANVLTF
V gene: TRBV5-1; D gene: -; J gene: TRBJ1-1; clone size: -; CDR3 DNA: TGCGCCAGCAGTCTGACAGGCCCCGGGAACACTGAAGCTTTCTTT; CDR3 protein: CASSLTGPGNTEAFF
V gene: TRBV5-8; D gene: TRBD1; J gene: TRBJ1-5; clone size: -; CDR3 DNA: TGTGCCAGCTTACAGGGGCCTCATGGTAGCAATCAGCCCCAGCATTTT; CDR3 protein: CASLQGPHGSNQPQHF
V gene: TRBV7-2; D gene: -; J gene: TRBJ1-2; clone size: -; CDR3 DNA: TGTGCCAGCAGCTCTAGTCGCCTCTATGGCTACACCTTC; CDR3 protein: CASSSSRLYGYTF
V gene: TRBV6-6; D gene: -; J gene: TRBJ1-2; clone size: -; CDR3 DNA: TGTGCCAGCAGTTACGAAAGGGGGTACTATGGCTACACCTTC; CDR3 protein: CASSYERGYYGYTF
V gene: TRBV10-2; D gene: -; J gene: TRBJ2-1; clone size: medium-sized; CDR3 DNA: TGCGCCAGCAGTGAGGAAACTAGCTGGGAAAGTCGCAATGAGCAGTTCTTC; CDR3 protein: CASSEETSWESRNEQFF
V gene: TRBV9; D gene: TRBD1; J gene: TRBJ1-2; clone size: -; CDR3 DNA: TGTGCCAGCAGCGCTGGGACAGTAAAGGCTAACTATGGCTACACCTTC; CDR3 protein: CASSAGTVKANYGYTF
V gene: TRBV19; D gene: TRBD1; J gene: TRBJ2-7; clone size: -; CDR3 DNA: TGTGCCAGTAGTATCCACTACCGGGACAGGGTAAACGAGCAGTACTTC; CDR3 protein: CASSIHYRDRVNEQYF
V gene: TRBV28; D gene: TRBD1; J gene: TRBJ2-3; clone size: -; CDR3 DNA: TGTGCCAGCAGGGAACAGGGGAAGAATACGCAGTATTTT; CDR3 protein: CASREQGKNTQYF